This passage covers 25 T cell receptor beta chains from one sample sequenced in a study of blood T cell repertoires in COVID-19. Data came from immunoSEQ multiplex PCR; TCRdb stores just in-frame clones and leaves some out. Found here are 45,000 to 50,000 clones, approximately 83% of them singletons; the top ten hold around 33%. The source material was peripheral blood. These receptors all stem from a woman older than 75 with COVID-19, enrolled during active disease.

The chain links TRBV6-5 to TRBJ2-2, with TRBD1 as a possible D gene (5 bases). CDR3 length equals 14 residues. Deletions cut 10 bases from V and 4 bases from J, with 16 bases between. Germline V gene lookup returns CDR1 MNHEY and CDR2 SVGAGI. The CDR3 DNA reads TGTGCCACCAAGGTGGTAGGGGCCACCGGGGAGCTGTTTTTT. Translation gives CATKVVGATGELFF.

This sequence joins TRBV28 and TRBJ1-6; 7 positions match TRBD1. CDR1 is MDHEN, CDR2 SYDVKM, per germline. J lost 4 bases, V lost 6 bases, and 9 bases had no gene match. This CDR3 is 16 amino acids long. The CDR3: CASSSSRDSYNSPLHF. CDR3 bases: TGTGCCAGCAGCTCGAGCCGGGACAGTTATAATTCACCCCTCCACTTT.

The V and J genes are TRBV18 and TRBJ2-5; the D gene is possibly TRBD2 (7 bases). The ends were cut back, 8 bases at V and 2 bases at J, with 18 bases in the middle. The CDR3 extends over 15 amino acids. Per the germline V gene, CDR1 is KGHSH and CDR2 is LQKENI. The DNA of the CDR3 is TGTGCCAGCCTACAAGGGGGGGCCGTTCAAGAGACCCAGTACTTC. This translates into CASLQGGAVQETQYF. The full variable domain, with the rest looked up from reference TRBV18 and TRBJ2-5, is NAGVMQNPRHLVRRRGQEARLRCSPMKGHSHVYWYRQLPEEGLKFMVYLQKENIIDESGMPKERFSAEFPKEGPSILRIQQVVRGDSAAYFCASLQGGAVQETQYFGPGTRLLVL.

The chain carries TRBV10-2 and TRBJ1-1; no clear D. Looked up from germline, CDR1 is WSHSY and CDR2 is SAAADI. Trimming cost V 5 bases and J 7 bases, with 8 bases left between them. The CDR3 sequence is 11 residues long. The CDR3 spells CASSQSYEAFF. The CDR3 bases are TGCGCCAGCAGTCAAAGCTATGAAGCTTTCTTT.

The J gene is TRBJ1-1, the V gene TRBV10-3; TRBD1 is a possible D gene (6 bases). CDR1 is ENHRY, CDR2 SYGVKD, per germline. This CDR3 spans 15 amino acids. Trimming stripped 6 bases from V and 0 bases from J, with 14 bases between. The DNA for the CDR3 is TGTGCCATCAGGATGGACAGCCGTCTGAACACTGAAGCTTTCTTT. It translates to CAIRMDSRLNTEAFF.

The chain couples TRBV5-8 to TRBJ2-3; TRBD1 agrees at 10 bases. The germline CDR1 and CDR2 sequences are SGHTS and YDEGEE. The junction had 8 bases not matched to a gene; V was cut back by 4 bases and J by 0 bases. The CDR3 sequence is 17 residues long. The CDR3 DNA follows: TGTGCCAGCAGCGACAGGGGGCGGACGAAGAGCACAGATACGCAGTATTTT. It yields the protein CASSDRGRTKSTDTQYF.

CDR3 DNA sequence: TGTGCCAGCAGCCCTCAGACCGGGGAGCTGTTTTTT. Protein sequence: CASSPQTGELFF. The chain links TRBV5-6 to TRBJ2-2; D is ambiguous. Trimming took 4 bases from V and 5 from J, leaving 6 bases between them. The CDR3 is made up of 12 amino acids. Germline assignment: CDR1 SGHDT and CDR2 YYEEEE.

The chain couples TRBV7-9 to TRBJ2-1; TRBD2 matches 11 bases. V was pared by 3 bases and J by 6 bases, with 1 base of the junction left unmatched. Germline CDR1 and CDR2: SEHNR and FQNEAQ (reference sequence). The CDR3 extends over 14 amino acids. As DNA, the CDR3 is TGTGCCAGCAGCTTTAGCGGGAGGGCCAATGAGCAGTTCTTC. Its translation is CASSFSGRANEQFF.

The CDR3 region is CASSIRGTNEKLFF. CDR3 in DNA: TGTGCCAGCAGCATTCGGGGAACTAATGAAAAACTGTTTTTT. The rearrangement uses TRBV7-2 and TRBJ1-4; the D is unclear. The CDR3 sequence is 14 residues long. The V gene lost 5 bases and the J gene lost 1 base, with 8 bases spanning the gap. In germline, CDR1 is SGHTA, CDR2 FQGNSA. Looking up the rest from reference TRBV7-2 and TRBJ1-4 gives the full variable domain: GAGVSQSPSNKVTEKGKDVELRCDPISGHTALYWYRQSLGQGLEFLIYFQGNSAPDKSGLPSDRFSAERTGGSVSTLTIQRTQQEDSAVYLCASSIRGTNEKLFFGSGTQLSVL.

CDR3 in DNA: TGCGCCAGCAGCTCAGGACAGGCCACCACAGATACGCAGTATTTT. Translated: CASSSGQATTDTQYF. V usage is TRBV5-1 and J usage is TRBJ2-3; TRBD1 aligns across 7 bases. From germline, CDR1 is SGHRS and CDR2 YFSETQ. The J segment lost 2 bases and the V segment lost 3 bases, leaving 6 bases of the junction unmatched. The CDR3 has 15 residues. Full variable domain (rest looked up from reference TRBV5-1 and TRBJ2-3): KAGVTQTPRYLIKTRGQQVTLSCSPISGHRSVSWYQQTPGQGLQFLFEYFSETQRNKGNFPGRFSGRQFSNSRSEMNVSTLELGDSALYLCASSSGQATTDTQYFGPGTRLTVL.

The V gene is TRBV11-2, the J gene TRBJ2-3, with a tentative D call TRBD1 (6 bases). This CDR3 region has 14 residues. CDR1 and CDR2 from the germline V gene are SGHAT and FQNNGV. Trimming shortened V by 2 bases and J by 4 bases, and 10 bases separated the two germline ends. The CDR3 loop is CASSLRGSPDTQYF. The CDR3 bases are TGTGCCAGCAGCTTAAGGGGGAGCCCAGATACGCAGTATTTT.

This clone occurred a few times. The J gene is TRBJ1-6, the V gene TRBV7-8; D unclear. Trimming stripped 0 bases from V and 6 bases from J, with 18 bases between. The CDR3 is made up of 18 amino acids. In germline, CDR1 is SGHVS, CDR2 FQNEAQ. The CDR3 reads CASSLAGGKSRLNSPLHF. The CDR3 coding sequence is TGTGCCAGCAGCTTAGCTGGCGGGAAATCTAGACTTAATTCACCCCTCCACTTT.

The V and J genes are TRBV6-2 or TRBV6-3 and TRBJ1-2; D call uncertain. This CDR3 is built from 16 residues. Between the trimmed V and J ends, which lost 0 bases and 4 bases, there was a span of 15 bases. Per the germline V gene, CDR1 is MNHEY and CDR2 is SVGEGT. In DNA form, the CDR3 reads TGTGCCAGCAGTTACTCTTTCGGTGGCGGGGTCTATGGCTACACCTTC. Translating gives CASSYSFGGGVYGYTF.

The chain carries TRBV27 and TRBJ1-6; weak D call: TRBD1 (5 bases). The CDR3 runs 15 residues. Germline loops: CDR1 MNHEY, CDR2 SMNVEV (reference sequence). Trimming took off 9 bases at V and 5 bases at J, with 17 bases between the two ends. The CDR3 loop is CASNSRTSNNSPLHF. The CDR3 nucleotides are TGTGCCAGTAACAGTAGGACATCAAATAATTCACCCCTCCACTTT.

This rearrangement joins TRBV3-1 (or the pseudogene TRBV3-2) to TRBJ1-2; 8 bases map to TRBD1. The germline V gene encodes CDR1 LGHDT and CDR2 YNNKEL (reference sequence). V was pared by 2 bases and J by 1 base, with 6 bases of the junction left unmatched. The CDR3 has 16 amino acids. The CDR3: CASSQQTGAINYGYTF. The DNA for the CDR3 is TGTGCCAGCAGCCAACAGACAGGGGCGATTAACTATGGCTACACCTTC.

The chain couples TRBV5-1 to TRBJ2-3; D not certain. The CDR3 consists of 16 residues. Trimming removed 0 bases at V and 6 bases at J, with 17 bases between. Germline V gene sequence: CDR1 SGHRS, CDR2 YFSETQ. Here the CDR3 reads CASSLGQIGLGDTQYF. The CDR3 DNA sequence: TGCGCCAGCAGCTTGGGACAAATTGGCCTTGGGGATACGCAGTATTTT.

This chain connects TRBV10-3 to TRBJ2-3; D is uncertain. This CDR3 contains 14 residues. V lost 2 bases to trimming and J lost 6 bases, with 12 bases between them. In germline, CDR1 is ENHRY, CDR2 SYGVKD. CDR3 residues: CAISEGQRSDTQYF. The CDR3 DNA reads as TGTGCCATCAGTGAGGGCCAACGGAGTGATACGCAGTATTTT.

The chain recombines TRBV2 with TRBJ2-2, with TRBD1 matching over 9 bases. V dropped 5 bases and J dropped 5; count of bases not matched to a gene: 6. CDR1 SNHLY and CDR2 FYNNEI come from the germline V gene. The CDR3 is 15 amino acids. The chain's CDR3 is CASSPQGAETGELFF. The CDR3 DNA sequence: TGTGCCAGCAGTCCACAGGGGGCAGAAACCGGGGAGCTGTTTTTT. The full variable domain, with the rest looked up from reference TRBV2 and TRBJ2-2, is EPEVTQTPSHQVTQMGQEVILRCVPISNHLYFYWYRQILGQKVEFLVSFYNNEISEKSEIFDDQFSVERPDGSNFTLKIRSTKLEDSAMYFCASSPQGAETGELFFGEGSRLTVL.

This sequence joins TRBV7-9 and TRBJ1-1; 7 bases are a match to TRBD1. Per the germline V gene, CDR1 is SEHNR and CDR2 is FQNEAQ (reference sequence). The CDR3 is made up of 13 amino acids. V lost 5 bases and J lost 1; bases outside the gene matches: 1. The DNA of the CDR3 is TGTGCCAGCAGCCGACAGGGGAACACTGAAGCTTTCTTT. Its translation: CASSRQGNTEAFF. Based on the CDR3 plus reference TRBV7-9 and TRBJ1-1, the full variable domain is DTGVSQNPRHKITKRGQNVTFRCDPISEHNRLYWYRQTLGQGPEFLTYFQNEAQLEKSRLLSDRFSAERPKGSFSTLEIQRTEQGDSAMYLCASSRQGNTEAFFGQGTRLTVV.

This rearrangement joins TRBV5-5 to TRBJ1-2; 7 bases agree with TRBD1. Germline-derived CDR1 and CDR2 are SGHKS and YYEKEE (reference sequence). This CDR3 contains 15 residues. V dropped 4 bases and J dropped 4; count of bases not matched to a gene: 10. In DNA, the CDR3 is TGTGCCAGCAGCCCCAGTCAAGGGGGCGCCTATGGCTACACCTTC. Translated, it gives CASSPSQGGAYGYTF.

The rearrangement links TRBV5-1 to TRBJ2-6; 7 bases fit TRBD1. CDR3 size: 15 residues. In germline, CDR1 is SGHRS, CDR2 YFSETQ. The ends lost 4 bases at V and 4 bases at J; junction bases unmatched: 5. CDR3 loop: CASSEGAAGANVLTF. DNA of the CDR3: TGCGCCAGCAGCGAGGGGGCTGCAGGGGCCAACGTCCTGACTTTC. Filled out from reference TRBV5-1 and TRBJ2-6, the complete variable domain reads KAGVTQTPRYLIKTRGQQVTLSCSPISGHRSVSWYQQTPGQGLQFLFEYFSETQRNKGNFPGRFSGRQFSNSRSEMNVSTLELGDSALYLCASSEGAAGANVLTFGAGSRLTVL.

This chain links TRBV15 with TRBJ1-2; D possibly corresponds to TRBD1 (6 bases). The CDR3 sequence is 16 residues long. Deletions cut 3 bases from V and 4 bases from J, with 18 bases between. In germline, CDR1 is LNHNV, CDR2 YYDKDF (reference sequence). CDR3: CATSRGRQEPSYGYTF. CDR3 DNA: TGTGCCACCAGCAGGGGAAGACAGGAACCCAGCTATGGCTACACCTTC. Combining the CDR3 with reference TRBV15 and TRBJ1-2 gives the whole variable domain DAMVIQNPRYQVTQFGKPVTLSCSQTLNHNVMYWYQQKSSQAPKLLFHYYDKDFNNEADTPDNFQSRRPNTSFCFLDIRSPGLGDTAMYLCATSRGRQEPSYGYTFGSGTRLTVV.

In its sample, this clone was seen once. The V and J genes are TRBV19 and TRBJ2-2; 8 bases line up with TRBD1. Germline trimming cut 10 bases from V and 5 bases from J; bases unmatched to any gene: 9. From germline, CDR1 is LNHDA and CDR2 SQIVND (reference sequence). The CDR3 has 14 residues. The CDR3 protein is CATQGASFTGELFF. The CDR3 DNA follows: TGTGCCACTCAGGGGGCTTCGTTTACCGGGGAGCTGTTTTTT.

This chain connects TRBV7-6 to TRBJ2-1; 10 bases agree with TRBD1. Germline V CDR1 and CDR2: SGHVS, FNYEAQ. V was pared by 4 bases and J by 7 bases, with 7 bases of the junction left unmatched. This CDR3 region has 15 residues. The CDR3 protein is CASSSTGGAGNEQFF. CDR3 DNA sequence: TGTGCCAGCAGCTCGACAGGGGGCGCGGGTAATGAGCAGTTCTTC.

The chain is built from TRBV25-1 and TRBJ1-1, with TRBD1 matching 9 bases. Trimming cost V 1 base and J 12 bases; bases outside gene matches: 9. CDR3 length equals 14 residues. Germline CDR1 is MGHDK and CDR2 is SYGVNS. The CDR3 DNA reads as TGTGCCAGCAGTGAATCGACAGGGGGTCTCGCTCCTTTCTTT. Translation gives CASSESTGGLAPFF.